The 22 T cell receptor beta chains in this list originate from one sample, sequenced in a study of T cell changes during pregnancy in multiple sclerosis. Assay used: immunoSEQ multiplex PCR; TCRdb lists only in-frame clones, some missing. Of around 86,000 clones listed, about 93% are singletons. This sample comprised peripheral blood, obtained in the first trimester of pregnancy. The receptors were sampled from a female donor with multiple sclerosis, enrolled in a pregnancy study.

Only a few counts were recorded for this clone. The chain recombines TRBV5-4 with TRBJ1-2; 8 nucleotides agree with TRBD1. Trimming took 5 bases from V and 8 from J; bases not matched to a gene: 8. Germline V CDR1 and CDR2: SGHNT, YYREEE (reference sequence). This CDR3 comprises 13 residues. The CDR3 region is CASSYRQGRGYTF. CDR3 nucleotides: TGTGCCAGCAGTTACCGACAGGGGAGAGGCTACACCTTC.

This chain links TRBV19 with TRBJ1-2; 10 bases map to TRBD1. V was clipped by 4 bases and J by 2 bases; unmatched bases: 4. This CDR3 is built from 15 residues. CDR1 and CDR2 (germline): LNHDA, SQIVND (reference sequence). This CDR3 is CASSSRGQGNYGYTF. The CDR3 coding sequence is TGTGCCAGTAGTAGTAGGGGACAGGGGAACTATGGCTACACCTTC.

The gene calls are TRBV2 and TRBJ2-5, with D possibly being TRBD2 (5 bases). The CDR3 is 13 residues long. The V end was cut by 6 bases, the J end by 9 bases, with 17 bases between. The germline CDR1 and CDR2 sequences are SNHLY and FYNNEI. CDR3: CASRVDYQRAQYF. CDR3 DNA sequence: TGTGCCAGCAGGGTCGACTACCAGAGGGCCCAGTACTTC.

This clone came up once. The CDR3 coding sequence is TGCGCCAGCAGCCAAGAACAACAGGGCAGCAATCAGCCCCAGCATTTT. Its translation: CASSQEQQGSNQPQHF. V is TRBV4-1 and J is TRBJ1-5, with D perhaps TRBD1 (6 bases). The length of the CDR3 is 16 residues. With 0 bases removed from V and 1 base from J, the gap between germline ends came to 10 bases. The germline gives CDR1 MGHRA, CDR2 YSYEKL.

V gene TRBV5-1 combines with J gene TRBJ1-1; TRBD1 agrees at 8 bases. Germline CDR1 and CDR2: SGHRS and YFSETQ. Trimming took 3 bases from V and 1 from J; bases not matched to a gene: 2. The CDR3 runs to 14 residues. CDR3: CASSSQGGNTEAFF. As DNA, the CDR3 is TGCGCCAGCAGCTCACAGGGGGGGAACACTGAAGCTTTCTTT.

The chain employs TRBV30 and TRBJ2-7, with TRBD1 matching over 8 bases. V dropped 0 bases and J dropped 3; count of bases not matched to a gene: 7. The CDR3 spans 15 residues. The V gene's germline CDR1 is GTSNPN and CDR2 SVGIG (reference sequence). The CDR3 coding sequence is TGTGCCTGGAGTGTATCGCAGGGGGCATTCTACGAGCAGTACTTC. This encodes CAWSVSQGAFYEQYF.

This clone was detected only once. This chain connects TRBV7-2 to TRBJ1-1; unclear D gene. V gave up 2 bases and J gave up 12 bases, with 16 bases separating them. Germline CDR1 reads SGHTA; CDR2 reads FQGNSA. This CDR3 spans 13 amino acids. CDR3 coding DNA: TGTGCCAGCAGCTTATCCGACTGGCACATGTCTTTCTTT. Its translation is CASSLSDWHMSFF.

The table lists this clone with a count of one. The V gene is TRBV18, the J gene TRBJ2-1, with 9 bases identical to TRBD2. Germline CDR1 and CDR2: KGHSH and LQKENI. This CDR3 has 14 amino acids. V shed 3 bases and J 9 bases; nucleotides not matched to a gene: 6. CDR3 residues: CASSPGAGGSEQFF. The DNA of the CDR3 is TGTGCCAGCTCACCTGGAGCGGGAGGCAGTGAGCAGTTCTTC.

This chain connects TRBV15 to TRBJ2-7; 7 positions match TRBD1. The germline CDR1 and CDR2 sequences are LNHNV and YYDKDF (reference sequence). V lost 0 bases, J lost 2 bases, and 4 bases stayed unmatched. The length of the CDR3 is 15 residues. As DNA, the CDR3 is TGTGCCACCAGCAGAGACGGGACAGCTACCTACGAGCAGTACTTC. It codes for CATSRDGTATYEQYF.

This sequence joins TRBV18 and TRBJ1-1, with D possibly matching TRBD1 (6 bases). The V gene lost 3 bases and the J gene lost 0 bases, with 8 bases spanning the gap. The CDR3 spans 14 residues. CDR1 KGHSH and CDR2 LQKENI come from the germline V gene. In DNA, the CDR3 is TGTGCCAGCTCACCTGACAGGATGAACACTGAAGCTTTCTTT. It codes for CASSPDRMNTEAFF.

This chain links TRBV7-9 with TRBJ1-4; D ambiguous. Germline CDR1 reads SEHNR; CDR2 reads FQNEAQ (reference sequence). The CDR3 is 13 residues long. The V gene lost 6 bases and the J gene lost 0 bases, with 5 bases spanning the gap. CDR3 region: CASRAATNEKLFF. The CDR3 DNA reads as TGTGCCAGCAGGGCGGCAACTAATGAAAAACTGTTTTTT. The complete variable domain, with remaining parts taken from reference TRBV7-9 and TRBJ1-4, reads DTGVSQNPRHKITKRGQNVTFRCDPISEHNRLYWYRQTLGQGPEFLTYFQNEAQLEKSRLLSDRFSAERPKGSFSTLEIQRTEQGDSAMYLCASRAATNEKLFFGSGTQLSVL.

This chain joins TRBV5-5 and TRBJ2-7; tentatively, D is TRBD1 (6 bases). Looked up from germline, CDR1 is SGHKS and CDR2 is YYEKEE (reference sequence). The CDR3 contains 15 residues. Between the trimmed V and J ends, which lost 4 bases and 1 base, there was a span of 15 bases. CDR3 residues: CASSPFHRASYEQYF. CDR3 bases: TGTGCCAGCAGCCCCTTCCACAGGGCGTCCTACGAGCAGTACTTC.

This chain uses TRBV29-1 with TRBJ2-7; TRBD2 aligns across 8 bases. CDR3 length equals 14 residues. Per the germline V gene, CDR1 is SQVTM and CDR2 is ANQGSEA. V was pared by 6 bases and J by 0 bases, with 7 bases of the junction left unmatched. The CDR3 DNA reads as TGCAGCGTCCCCCGACTAGCGTACTCCTACGAGCAGTACTTC. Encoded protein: CSVPRLAYSYEQYF.

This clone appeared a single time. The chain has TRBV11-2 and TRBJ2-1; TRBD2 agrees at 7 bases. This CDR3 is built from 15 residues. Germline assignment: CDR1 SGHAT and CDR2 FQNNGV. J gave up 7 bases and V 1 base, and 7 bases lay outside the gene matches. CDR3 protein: CASSLGLARENEQFF. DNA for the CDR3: TGTGCCAGCAGCTTAGGACTAGCTCGTGAGAATGAGCAGTTCTTC.

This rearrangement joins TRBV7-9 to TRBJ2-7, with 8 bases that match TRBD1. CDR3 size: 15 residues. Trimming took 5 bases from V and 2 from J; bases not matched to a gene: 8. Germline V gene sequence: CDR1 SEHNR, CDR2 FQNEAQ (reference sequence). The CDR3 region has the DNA TGTGCCAGCAGCCCCCGGGACAGGAGAACCTACGAGCAGTACTTC. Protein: CASSPRDRRTYEQYF.

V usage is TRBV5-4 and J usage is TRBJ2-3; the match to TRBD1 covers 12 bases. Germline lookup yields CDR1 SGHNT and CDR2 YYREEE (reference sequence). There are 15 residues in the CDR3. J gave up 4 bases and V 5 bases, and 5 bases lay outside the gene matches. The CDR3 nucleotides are TGTGCCAGCAGGGAGGGACAGGGGGCCGCAGATACGCAGTATTTT. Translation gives CASREGQGAADTQYF. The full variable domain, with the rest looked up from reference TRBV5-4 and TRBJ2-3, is ETGVTQSPTHLIKTRGQQVTLRCSSQSGHNTVSWYQQALGQGPQFIFQYYREEENGRGNFPPRFSGLQFPNYSSELNVNALELDDSALYLCASREGQGAADTQYFGPGTRLTVL.

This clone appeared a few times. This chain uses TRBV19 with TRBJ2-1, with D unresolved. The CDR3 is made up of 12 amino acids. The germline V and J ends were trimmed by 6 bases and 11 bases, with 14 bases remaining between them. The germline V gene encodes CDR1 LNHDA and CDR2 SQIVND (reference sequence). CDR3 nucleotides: TGTGCCAGTAGCGAAGGATCAGGCCAGCAGTTCTTC. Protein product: CASSEGSGQQFF.

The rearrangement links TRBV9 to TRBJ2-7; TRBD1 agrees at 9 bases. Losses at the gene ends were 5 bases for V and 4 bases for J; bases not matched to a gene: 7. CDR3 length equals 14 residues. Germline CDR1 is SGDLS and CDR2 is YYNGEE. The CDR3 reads CASSRTGETYEQYF. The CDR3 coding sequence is TGTGCCAGCAGTCGGACAGGGGAAACTTACGAGCAGTACTTC.

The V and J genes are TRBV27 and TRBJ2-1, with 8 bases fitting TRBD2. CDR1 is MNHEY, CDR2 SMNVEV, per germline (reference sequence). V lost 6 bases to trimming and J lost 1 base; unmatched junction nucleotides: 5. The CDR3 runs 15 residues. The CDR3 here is CASRTGLASYNEQFF. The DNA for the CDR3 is TGTGCCAGCAGAACCGGACTAGCTTCCTACAATGAGCAGTTCTTC.

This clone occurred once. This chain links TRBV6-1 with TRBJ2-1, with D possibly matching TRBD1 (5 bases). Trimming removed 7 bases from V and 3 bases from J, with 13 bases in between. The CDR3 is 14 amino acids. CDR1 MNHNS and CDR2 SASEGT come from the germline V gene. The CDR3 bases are TGTGCCAGCACCACAAGGGGATTCTACAATGAGCAGTTCTTC. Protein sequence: CASTTRGFYNEQFF.

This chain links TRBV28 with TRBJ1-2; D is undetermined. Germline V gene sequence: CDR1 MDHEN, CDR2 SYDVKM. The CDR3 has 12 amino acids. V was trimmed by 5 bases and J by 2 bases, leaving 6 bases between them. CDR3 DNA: TGTGCCAGCAGTACAAACAACTATGGCTACACCTTC. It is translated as CASSTNNYGYTF.

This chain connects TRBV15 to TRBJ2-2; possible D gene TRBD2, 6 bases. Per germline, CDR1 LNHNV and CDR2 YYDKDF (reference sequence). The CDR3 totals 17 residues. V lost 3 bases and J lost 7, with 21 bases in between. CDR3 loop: CATSRLKGLETGGELFF. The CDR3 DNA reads TGTGCCACCAGCAGGCTAAAGGGACTCGAAACGGGCGGGGAGCTGTTTTTT.